Shown below are 26 T cell receptor beta chains from a single sample sequenced in a study of control samples from healthy donors and cancer patients. Profiling relied on immunoSEQ multiplex PCR, and the TCRdb table lists in-frame clones only, not all of them. This table holds 120,000 or so clones, around 86% found once. The sample comprised blood. Receptors originate from a man aged 35 to 55 in good health.

V gene TRBV7-2 combines with J gene TRBJ1-1, with D perhaps TRBD1 (6 bases). Trimming shortened V by 5 bases and J by 1 base, and 17 bases separated the two germline ends. CDR3 length: 16 amino acids. CDR1 and CDR2 (germline): SGHTA, FQGNSA. The CDR3 sequence is CASSPGQGRPNTEAFF. The CDR3 DNA follows: TGTGCCAGCAGCCCCGGGCAGGGGAGGCCGAACACTGAAGCTTTCTTT.

V and J are TRBV7-2 and TRBJ1-2, with D unresolved. The CDR3 length is 13 residues. V was trimmed by 4 bases and J by 2 bases, leaving 8 bases between them. Germline CDR1 reads SGHTA; CDR2 reads FQGNSA. The CDR3 DNA sequence: TGTGCCAGCAGCTATACAAGCAACTATGGCTACACCTTC. This codes for CASSYTSNYGYTF. The variable domain in full, completed from reference TRBV7-2 and TRBJ1-2, reads GAGVSQSPSNKVTEKGKDVELRCDPISGHTALYWYRQSLGQGLEFLIYFQGNSAPDKSGLPSDRFSAERTGGSVSTLTIQRTQQEDSAVYLCASSYTSNYGYTFGSGTRLTVV.

J is TRBJ1-2 and V is TRBV9; possible D gene TRBD1, 5 bases. The CDR3 runs 13 residues. The V end lost 2 bases, the J end lost 2 bases, and 7 bases lay between the germline ends. CDR1 is SGDLS, CDR2 YYNGEE, per germline. Here the CDR3 DNA reads TGTGCCAGCAGCGTCCGGGACAACTATGGCTACACCTTC. Its protein is CASSVRDNYGYTF.

The DNA of the CDR3 is TGTGCCACCAGTGACCCCTTGAAGGGCGAGCAGTACTTC. Translation: CATSDPLKGEQYF. V is TRBV24-1 and J is TRBJ2-7; D is unresolved. Germline V gives CDR1 KGHDR, CDR2 SFDVKD. The V and J ends lost 4 bases and 6 bases respectively, with 12 bases between them. The CDR3 totals 13 residues.

The J gene is TRBJ2-1, the V gene TRBV6-2 or TRBV6-3, with 9 nucleotides matching TRBD2. Germline V lookup: CDR1 MNHEY, CDR2 SVGEGT. V shed 6 bases, J shed 8 bases, and the junction held 14 bases outside the gene matches. The CDR3 is 16 amino acids. The CDR3 protein is CASSPLTSGLVDEQFF. For the CDR3, the DNA is TGTGCCAGCAGCCCCCTGACTAGCGGCCTCGTCGATGAGCAGTTCTTC.

The chain combines TRBV9 with TRBJ2-1; 10 bases agree with TRBD2. CDR3 length: 16 residues. The junction had 10 bases not matched to a gene; V was cut back by 4 bases and J by 6 bases. The germline CDR1 and CDR2 sequences are SGDLS and YYNGEE. The CDR3 loop is CASSPSGTSVLNEQFF. The CDR3 DNA reads TGTGCCAGCAGCCCCTCAGGGACTAGCGTTCTCAATGAGCAGTTCTTC.

J is TRBJ1-5 and V is TRBV30, with D uncertain. The V and J ends lost 0 bases and 12 bases respectively, with 18 bases between them. The germline CDR1 and CDR2 sequences are GTSNPN and SVGIG (reference sequence). The length of the CDR3 is 14 residues. CDR3 amino acids: CAWSVLPVSGIQHF. CDR3 DNA: TGTGCCTGGAGTGTACTCCCAGTGTCGGGAATCCAGCATTTT.

The chain has TRBV29-1 and TRBJ2-7; TRBD1 or TRBD2 may be the D gene (6 bases each). Germline V gene lookup returns CDR1 SQVTM and CDR2 ANQGSEA. Trimming stripped 4 bases from V and 4 bases from J, with 17 bases between. CDR3 length equals 14 residues. The CDR3 sequence is CSVATGRGLYEQYF. CDR3 nucleotides: TGCAGCGTTGCGACAGGCCGGGGGCTATACGAGCAGTACTTC.

The genes are TRBV7-9 and TRBJ2-3; perhaps TRBD1 as D (6 bases). From germline, CDR1 is SEHNR and CDR2 FQNEAQ (reference sequence). Deletions cut 6 bases from V and 0 bases from J, with 22 bases between. The CDR3 spans 18 residues. CDR3 DNA sequence: TGTGCCAGCAGTAACAGAGCTCCCACGGGACAAAGCACAGATACGCAGTATTTT. Protein sequence: CASSNRAPTGQSTDTQYF.

The chain uses TRBV10-2 and TRBJ2-7, with TRBD1 matching 11 bases. CDR1 and CDR2 from the germline V gene are WSHSY and SAAADI. V shed 7 bases and J 5 bases; nucleotides not matched to a gene: 7. The CDR3 runs to 14 residues. The CDR3 reads CASIIGTGGDEQYF. The CDR3 coding sequence is TGCGCCAGCATCATCGGGACAGGGGGAGACGAGCAGTACTTC.

V and J are TRBV14 and TRBJ2-6; the D is unclear. This CDR3 spans 15 amino acids. Germline CDR1 SGHDN, CDR2 FVKESK. Between the trimmed V and J ends, which lost 2 bases and 0 bases, there was a span of 5 bases. CDR3 residues: CASSQWISGANVLTF. The CDR3, as DNA: TGTGCCAGCAGCCAATGGATCTCTGGGGCCAACGTCCTGACTTTC.

The chain joins TRBV7-2 to TRBJ1-1, with D unclear. The V end was cut by 5 bases, the J end by 0 bases, with 10 bases between. The CDR3 extends over 14 amino acids. Germline values: CDR1 SGHTA, CDR2 FQGNSA. CDR3 DNA sequence: TGTGCCAGCAGCCTTCAACGGATGAACACTGAAGCTTTCTTT. Amino acid sequence: CASSLQRMNTEAFF.

This chain uses TRBV5-1 with TRBJ1-1; D unclear. CDR3 length equals 13 residues. V was pared by 4 bases and J by 0 bases, with 7 bases between. Germline CDR1 is SGHRS and CDR2 is YFSETQ. The DNA for the CDR3 is TGCGCCAGCAGCATAGACTTGAACACTGAAGCTTTCTTT. Translating it yields CASSIDLNTEAFF.

The chain joins TRBV4-2 to TRBJ2-5; D unclear. Per the germline V gene, CDR1 is LGHNA and CDR2 is YNFKEQ. This CDR3 contains 16 residues. Trimming pared 0 bases from V and 4 bases from J, leaving 15 bases between. DNA for the CDR3: TGTGCCAGCAGCCAAGAGACTGAGATACGGAGAGAGACCCAGTACTTC. The encoded protein is CASSQETEIRRETQYF.

CDR3 nucleotide sequence: TGTGCCAGCAGGGTCTCTCACAGGGCGGGTACTGAAGCTTTCTTT. Residues: CASRVSHRAGTEAFF. This rearrangement joins TRBV21-1 to TRBJ1-1; the table gives TRBD1 as D, unverified against the DNA. TRBV21-1 is a recognized pseudogene. The CDR3 extends over 15 amino acids.

In this sample, this clone turned up once. The genes are TRBV7-9 and TRBJ2-3; the D gene is possibly TRBD2 (6 bases). The germline CDR1 and CDR2 sequences are SEHNR and FQNEAQ (reference sequence). The CDR3 totals 16 residues. The V end was cut by 5 bases, the J end by 2 bases, with 17 bases between. CDR3 nucleotide sequence: TGTGCCAGCAGCCCCCGGGACTCCAAGGACACAGATACGCAGTATTTT. Translation gives CASSPRDSKDTDTQYF.

V usage is TRBV6-5 and J usage is TRBJ1-3, with D possibly matching TRBD1 (6 bases). Trimming removed 6 bases at V and 1 base at J, with 7 bases between. The CDR3 runs to 13 residues. The V gene's germline CDR1 is MNHEY and CDR2 SVGAGI. CDR3 region: CASRQGSGNTIYF. The CDR3 DNA sequence: TGTGCCAGCAGACAGGGTTCTGGAAACACCATATATTTT.

The chain combines TRBV19 with TRBJ1-3; possible D gene TRBD1, 5 bases. V gave up 5 bases and J gave up 4 bases, with 6 bases separating them. CDR3 length equals 12 residues. Per germline, CDR1 LNHDA and CDR2 SQIVND (reference sequence). The CDR3 sequence: CASSPGGNTIYF. CDR3 coding DNA: TGTGCCAGTAGTCCAGGGGGAAACACCATATATTTT.

The sample holds a few counts of this clone. The chain combines TRBV2 with TRBJ2-7; TRBD2 agrees at 13 bases. V gave up 4 bases and J gave up 10 bases; unmatched junction bases: 4. Germline assignment: CDR1 SNHLY and CDR2 FYNNEI. This CDR3 comprises 13 residues. CDR3 nucleotide sequence: TGTGCCAGCAGTGGACTAGCGGGGGGACCTCAGTACTTC. The encoded protein is CASSGLAGGPQYF.

The chain employs TRBV6-6 and TRBJ2-1, with a tentative D call TRBD1 (6 bases). Between the trimmed V and J ends, which lost 6 bases and 9 bases, there was a span of 15 bases. CDR3 length: 13 residues. CDR1 is MNHNY, CDR2 SVGAGI, per germline (reference sequence). The CDR3 DNA reads as TGTGCCAGCAGCGACCACAGGGTATCTGAGCAGTTCTTC. It is translated as CASSDHRVSEQFF.

The CDR3 region has the DNA TGTGCCAGCTCACCAATGTCGGGCTCCTACAATGAGCAGTTCTTC. Translated, it gives CASSPMSGSYNEQFF. The rearrangement joins TRBV18 to TRBJ2-1; D is uncertain. Trimming took 2 bases from V and 0 from J, leaving 8 bases between them. The CDR3 is 15 amino acids. The germline CDR1 and CDR2 sequences are KGHSH and LQKENI.

This rearrangement joins TRBV5-4 to TRBJ2-3; 11 nucleotides line up with TRBD2. The V gene's germline CDR1 is SGHNT and CDR2 YYREEE (reference sequence). This CDR3 has 18 residues. The V segment lost 3 bases and the J segment 4 bases; nucleotides outside the gene matches: 13. The DNA for the CDR3 is TGTGCCAGCAGCTCGAAGCCTTTAGCGGGGGGGTTGTCAGATACGCAGTATTTT. Residues: CASSSKPLAGGLSDTQYF.

This sequence joins TRBV10-3 and TRBJ1-4, with 8 bases identical to TRBD1. Germline trimming cut 7 bases from V and 5 bases from J; bases unmatched to any gene: 3. From germline, CDR1 is ENHRY and CDR2 SYGVKD. CDR3 length: 13 amino acids. The CDR3 nucleotides are TGTGCCATCAAGGGACAGGAAAATGAAAAACTGTTTTTT. It codes for CAIKGQENEKLFF.

The chain combines TRBV5-1 with TRBJ2-5, with D unclear. Germline V gene lookup returns CDR1 SGHRS and CDR2 YFSETQ. V lost 3 bases to trimming and J lost 4 bases, with 13 bases between them. The CDR3 is 14 amino acids. The CDR3 DNA is TGCGCCAGCAGCTGGACGGACGCAGGAGAGACCCAGTACTTC. Residues: CASSWTDAGETQYF.

The chain carries TRBV18 and TRBJ1-4; D gene unclear. The CDR3 sequence is 14 residues long. Germline CDR1 and CDR2: KGHSH and LQKENI. The V and J ends lost 6 bases and 0 bases respectively, with 8 bases between them. CDR3 region: CASSTGSTNEKLFF. The CDR3 DNA reads TGTGCCAGCTCGACGGGGTCAACTAATGAAAAACTGTTTTTT.

The rearrangement links TRBV6-5 to TRBJ1-6, with 7 positions matching TRBD1. V shed 5 bases and J 5 bases; nucleotides not matched to a gene: 3. CDR1 is MNHEY and CDR2 is SVGAGI in the germline V gene. CDR3 size: 14 residues. The CDR3 protein is CASSRQGDNSPLHF. The DNA for the CDR3 is TGTGCCAGCAGTCGACAGGGAGATAATTCACCCCTCCACTTT.